This T cell receptor beta chain was captured by sequencing in a study of brain T cells in children with intractable seizures. Libraries were prepared by immunoSEQ multiplex PCR; TCRdb keeps only in-frame clonotypes and omits some of them. The sample consists of 95,000 to 120,000 clones, 94% of them appearing once. The sample here was peripheral blood, taken at surgery. The sequence was collected from a boy under three years old with hemimegalencephaly and intractable seizures.

CDR3 protein: CASSLAAGGYSNQPQHF. Written as DNA, the CDR3 is TGTGCCAGCAGCTTAGCGGCAGGGGGCTATAGCAATCAGCCCCAGCATTTT. The chain joins TRBV7-6 to TRBJ1-5; 8 bases agree with TRBD1. The germline V gene encodes CDR1 SGHVS and CDR2 FNYEAQ. The CDR3 contains 17 residues. J was trimmed by 0 bases and V by 0 bases; bases with no gene match: 4.